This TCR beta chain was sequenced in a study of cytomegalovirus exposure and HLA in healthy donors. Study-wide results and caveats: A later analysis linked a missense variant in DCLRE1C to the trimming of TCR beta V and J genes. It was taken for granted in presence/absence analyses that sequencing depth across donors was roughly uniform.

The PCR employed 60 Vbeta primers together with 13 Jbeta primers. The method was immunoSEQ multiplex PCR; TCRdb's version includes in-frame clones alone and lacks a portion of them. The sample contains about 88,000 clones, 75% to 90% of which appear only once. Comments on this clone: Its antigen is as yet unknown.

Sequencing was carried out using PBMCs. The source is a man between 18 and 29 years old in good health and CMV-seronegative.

The DNA of the CDR3 is TGTGCCAGCAGTTACTCGAAGTCGAGCGGGTCATACGAGCAGTACTTC. Translating gives CASSYSKSSGSYEQYF. The rearrangement uses TRBV6-5 and TRBJ2-7; TRBD2 might be the D (6 bases). This CDR3 contains 16 residues. Germline V gives CDR1 MNHEY, CDR2 SVGAGI. V lost 0 bases to trimming and J lost 4 bases, with 16 bases between them.